This T cell receptor (beta chain) was captured by sequencing in a study of neoadjuvant nivolumab and ipilimumab in lung cancer. V lost 2 bases to trimming and J lost 4 bases; unmatched junction nucleotides: 10. Germline V CDR1 and CDR2: LNHDA, SQIVND (reference sequence). The CDR3 totals 16 residues. The repertoire was sequenced with immunoSEQ multiplex PCR; TCRdb's copy has only in-frame clones and lacks some. Altogether 18,000 or so clones are present, around three quarters being singletons, with the ten largest covering around 10%. The receptor was derived from an adult with non-small cell lung cancer. The rearrangement links TRBV19 to TRBJ1-2; 7 bases match TRBD1. The source was tumor tissue, collected after neoadjuvant nivolumab, alone or with ipilimumab, at or shortly before surgery. DNA for the CDR3: TGTGCCAGTAGTATAAACCTGGACAGGCCGTTCTATGGCTACACCTTC. It codes for CASSINLDRPFYGYTF. The whole variable domain, remainder taken from reference TRBV19 and TRBJ1-2, is DGGITQSPKYLFRKEGQNVTLSCEQNLNHDAMYWYRQDPGQGLRLIYYSQIVNDFQKGDIAEGYSVSREKKESFPLTVTSAQKNPTAFYLCASSINLDRPFYGYTFGSGTRLTVV.